This TCR beta chain was sequenced during a study of radiotherapy plus CTLA-4 blockade in lung cancer. Study in general: Disease control was achieved by around 32% of patients, and objective responses by 18%. Study-wide results and limits: The authors reported that early blood T cell clone dynamics, with interferon-beta, best predicted response. After radiotherapy and ipilimumab, tumor-derived clones expanded in peripheral blood.

The V gene's germline CDR1 is SQVTM and CDR2 ANQGSEA. The V end lost 0 bases, the J end lost 0 bases, and 12 bases lay between the germline ends. This CDR3 is built from 16 residues. Note on this clone: No antigen is known for it.

Data came from immunoSEQ multiplex PCR; TCRdb stores just in-frame clones and leaves some out. The data contain roughly 50,000 clones, 65% to 85% of them singletons. Here the sequenced sample was peripheral blood, taken from a patient treated with radiotherapy plus ipilimumab. The receptor was isolated from a human donor with non-small cell lung cancer who had a partial response to radiotherapy plus ipilimumab. The chain recombines TRBV29-1 with TRBJ1-3; no definite D call. The CDR3 spells CSVEELGSPSGNTIYF. The CDR3 nucleotides read TGCAGCGTTGAAGAGTTAGGGAGCCCCTCTGGAAACACCATATATTTT.